These 29 T cell receptor beta chains originate from one sample sequenced in a study of cytomegalovirus exposure and HLA in healthy donors. The PCR had 60 Vbeta and 13 Jbeta primers. TCRdb keeps only in-frame clones here, not all; method: immunoSEQ multiplex PCR. The table lists about 150,000 clones, roughly four fifths of them singletons. The sequenced sample was PBMCs. The receptors were sampled from a man between 18 and 35 years old in good health and CMV-seronegative.

The rearrangement uses TRBV5-4 and TRBJ2-5; TRBD2 aligns across 11 bases. The CDR3 is 15 amino acids. CDR1 is SGHNT, CDR2 YYREEE, per germline (reference sequence). The J segment lost 0 bases and the V segment lost 4 bases, leaving 2 bases of the junction unmatched. The CDR3 loop reads CASSVGLADQETQYF. The CDR3 region has the DNA TGTGCCAGCAGCGTGGGACTAGCGGACCAAGAGACCCAGTACTTC.

The gene calls are TRBV6-5 and TRBJ2-7; D possibly corresponds to TRBD1 (6 bases). The CDR3 loop spans 11 amino acids. V dropped 6 bases and J dropped 5 bases, with 8 bases sitting between them. The germline V gene encodes CDR1 MNHEY and CDR2 SVGAGI. The DNA of the CDR3 is TGTGCCAGCAGCAGGGGCAACGAGCAGTACTTC. Protein product: CASSRGNEQYF.

Notes on this clone: The sample holds other DNA sequences that translate to the same CDR3. The V gene is TRBV7-9, the J gene TRBJ2-5; tentative D call: TRBD1 (5 bases). Deletions cut 1 base from V and 2 bases from J, with 11 bases between. This CDR3 comprises 15 residues. In germline, CDR1 is SEHNR, CDR2 FQNEAQ (reference sequence). Here the CDR3 DNA reads TGTGCCAGCAGCTTAGTATTGGCAGGGCAAGAGACCCAGTACTTC. This codes for CASSLVLAGQETQYF.

This clone showed up just once. This CDR3 is CASSLGGTTEKTQYF. The CDR3 DNA follows: TGTGCCAGCAGCTTAGGGGGGACTACTGAGAAGACCCAGTACTTC. The chain carries TRBV7-2 and TRBJ2-5, with TRBD2 matching over 7 bases. Unmatched junction bases numbered 8, after V lost 1 base and J lost 6 bases. The CDR3 sequence is 15 residues long. Looked up from germline, CDR1 is SGHTA and CDR2 is FQGNSA.

V and J are TRBV18 and TRBJ1-2; TRBD1 agrees at 8 bases. Germline V lookup: CDR1 KGHSH, CDR2 LQKENI. CDR3 length: 16 amino acids. Trimming removed 4 bases from V and 4 bases from J; junction bases left unmatched: 11. The CDR3 spells CASSLNEHTGGYGYTF. The CDR3 DNA sequence: TGTGCCAGCTCACTAAATGAGCATACAGGGGGCTATGGCTACACCTTC.

The rearrangement uses TRBV5-8 and TRBJ2-5; 7 nucleotides align to TRBD2. Germline loops: CDR1 SGHTS, CDR2 YDEGEE. The CDR3 is 15 residues long. V shed 0 bases, J shed 3 bases, and the junction held 5 bases outside the gene matches. The CDR3 region is CASSLGTSPKETQYF. CDR3 in DNA: TGTGCCAGCAGCTTGGGGACTAGTCCAAAAGAGACCCAGTACTTC.

V and J are TRBV27 and TRBJ2-5; D is possibly TRBD2 (6 bases). Trimming shortened V by 6 bases and J by 4 bases, and 15 bases separated the two germline ends. Per the germline V gene, CDR1 is MNHEY and CDR2 is SMNVEV (reference sequence). The CDR3 spans 14 residues. The CDR3: CASSKLGGGETQYF. CDR3 bases: TGTGCCAGCAGCAAGTTGGGGGGAGGAGAGACCCAGTACTTC.

V gene TRBV30 combines with J gene TRBJ1-1, with D possibly matching TRBD1 (5 bases). There are 18 residues in the CDR3. V lost 1 base and J lost 6, with 27 bases in between. Looked up from germline, CDR1 is GTSNPN and CDR2 is SVGIG (reference sequence). Here the CDR3 reads CAWSGWYDRGEHPAEAFF. The CDR3 DNA reads as TGTGCCTGGAGTGGCTGGTATGATAGGGGCGAACATCCCGCTGAAGCTTTCTTT.

The chain is built from TRBV28 and TRBJ2-1; TRBD2 aligns across 9 bases. Losses at the gene ends were 6 bases for V and 7 bases for J; bases not matched to a gene: 16. The germline V gene encodes CDR1 MDHEN and CDR2 SYDVKM. This CDR3 contains 17 residues. CDR3 amino acids: CASRRAGGVAGGNEQFF. DNA for the CDR3: TGTGCCAGCAGGAGAGCGGGAGGAGTGGCTGGTGGGAATGAGCAGTTCTTC.

The sample holds a few counts of this clone. The chain couples TRBV29-1 to TRBJ1-5; D may be TRBD1 (5 bases). V was cut by 4 bases and J by 4 bases, with 11 bases left in between. This CDR3 region has 13 residues. Germline V gives CDR1 SQVTM, CDR2 ANQGSEA. CDR3 in amino acids: CSVAGQGNQPQHF. The CDR3 DNA reads TGCAGCGTTGCAGGGCAGGGAAATCAGCCCCAGCATTTT.

This chain links TRBV5-6 with TRBJ1-3; D remains ambiguous. In germline, CDR1 is SGHDT, CDR2 YYEEEE. The length of the CDR3 is 15 residues. The V and J ends lost 0 bases and 3 bases respectively, with 10 bases between them. This chain's CDR3 is CASSLGTVNGNTIYF. The CDR3 nucleotides read TGTGCCAGCAGCTTGGGAACAGTTAATGGAAACACCATATATTTT. Complete variable domain (other parts from reference TRBV5-6 and TRBJ1-3): DAGVTQSPTHLIKTRGQQVTLRCSPKSGHDTVSWYQQALGQGPQFIFQYYEEEERQRGNFPDRFSGHQFPNYSSELNVNALLLGDSALYLCASSLGTVNGNTIYFGEGSWLTVV.

The gene calls are TRBV7-8 and TRBJ2-7; 9 positions match TRBD2. Germline CDR1 and CDR2: SGHVS and FQNEAQ. V dropped 3 bases and J dropped 0; count of bases not matched to a gene: 18. The CDR3 is made up of 20 amino acids. The CDR3 bases are TGTGCCAGCAGCTTTGCCCCGCGTACTAGCGGGCGGAATAGCTCCTACGAGCAGTACTTC. It specifies CASSFAPRTSGRNSSYEQYF.

This rearrangement joins TRBV19 to TRBJ2-1; TRBD1 agrees at 7 bases. The CDR3 is 12 amino acids. Germline trimming cut 5 bases from V and 11 bases from J; bases unmatched to any gene: 6. Germline V gene sequence: CDR1 LNHDA, CDR2 SQIVND (reference sequence). CDR3 protein: CASSHRDSQQFF. The CDR3 DNA is TGTGCCAGTAGTCACCGGGACAGCCAGCAGTTCTTC.

The chain couples TRBV27 to TRBJ2-4; D is possibly TRBD2 (6 bases). CDR3 size: 15 residues. The V gene's germline CDR1 is MNHEY and CDR2 SMNVEV (reference sequence). V lost 0 bases to trimming and J lost 3 bases, with 9 bases between them. CDR3 region: CASSLSPGGKNIQYF. As DNA, the CDR3 is TGTGCCAGCAGTTTATCGCCCGGGGGCAAAAACATTCAGTACTTC.

The V call is TRBV5-1, the J call TRBJ2-7; 8 bases line up with TRBD1. After removal of 4 bases from V and 5 bases from J, the junction contained 14 bases not matched to a gene. CDR3 length: 16 residues. Germline V gene sequence: CDR1 SGHRS, CDR2 YFSETQ. The CDR3 spells CASSPGPPGGHNEQYF. The DNA of the CDR3 is TGCGCCAGCAGCCCCGGACCCCCAGGGGGCCACAACGAGCAGTACTTC. Filled out from reference TRBV5-1 and TRBJ2-7, the complete variable domain reads KAGVTQTPRYLIKTRGQQVTLSCSPISGHRSVSWYQQTPGQGLQFLFEYFSETQRNKGNFPGRFSGRQFSNSRSEMNVSTLELGDSALYLCASSPGPPGGHNEQYFGPGTRLTVT.

This clone was counted between two and nine times. The chain is built from TRBV6-5 and TRBJ2-7, with 8 positions matching TRBD2. This CDR3 has 14 residues. The V and J ends lost 7 bases and 7 bases, in that order; junction bases with no gene match: 12. The germline gives CDR1 MNHEY, CDR2 SVGAGI. Written as DNA, the CDR3 is TGTGCCAGCATGGTGGGAGCGGGAGCATATGAGCAGTACTTC. Translation: CASMVGAGAYEQYF.

The genes are TRBV5-4 and TRBJ2-7, with TRBD2 identical over 7 bases. From germline, CDR1 is SGHNT and CDR2 YYREEE (reference sequence). The CDR3 extends over 14 amino acids. The J segment lost 2 bases and the V segment lost 3 bases, leaving 5 bases of the junction unmatched. In DNA form, the CDR3 reads TGTGCCAGCAGCTCTAGCGGCAAACCCTACGAGCAGTACTTC. Encoded protein: CASSSSGKPYEQYF.

About this clone: At one end the junction does not follow the germline gene, possibly because of a read error. This specimen includes other DNA sequences encoding the same CDR3. This chain links TRBV4-3 with TRBJ2-7; 15 nucleotides align to TRBD2. Germline loops: CDR1 LGHNA, CDR2 YSLEER. The CDR3 sequence is 18 residues long. For the CDR3, the DNA is TGCGCCAGCAGCCAAGATGGGACTAGCGGGAGGTTCTCCTACGAGCAATACTTC. Encoded protein: CASSQDGTSGRFSYEQYF.

V gene TRBV4-3 combines with J gene TRBJ2-7, with D perhaps TRBD2 (6 bases). V was cut by 1 base and J by 3 bases, with 16 bases left in between. This CDR3 has 16 residues. Germline-derived CDR1 and CDR2 are LGHNA and YSLEER. The CDR3 nucleotides read TGCGCCAGCAGCCAAGCTCGAGGGAGGTTAATCTACGAGCAGTACTTC. It is translated as CASSQARGRLIYEQYF.

The rearrangement joins TRBV7-7 to TRBJ1-5, with D uncertain. This CDR3 has 13 residues. Germline lookup yields CDR1 SSHAT and CDR2 FNYEAQ (reference sequence). V lost 1 base to trimming and J lost 7 bases, with 8 bases between them. CDR3 sequence: CASSLDEGQPQHF. CDR3 DNA sequence: TGTGCCAGCAGCTTAGATGAGGGCCAGCCCCAGCATTTT.

With regard to this clone: One end of the junction varies from germline; a read error may be responsible. V is TRBV7-9 and J is TRBJ2-1; D perhaps matches TRBD2 (5 bases). Germline V CDR1 and CDR2: SEHNR, FQNEAQ (reference sequence). CDR3 length: 16 amino acids. The CDR3: CSSSLARPGRYNEQFF. CDR3 sequence (DNA): TGTTCCAGCAGCTTAGCGAGGCCTGGGAGATACAATGAGCAGTTCTTC.

The V and J genes are TRBV7-2 and TRBJ2-1; maybe TRBD2 (6 bases). Germline V CDR1 and CDR2: SGHTA, FQGNSA. The CDR3 is made up of 12 amino acids. The V and J ends lost 3 bases and 10 bases respectively, with 10 bases between them. The CDR3 sequence: CASSFTGEEQFF. CDR3 nucleotide sequence: TGTGCCAGCAGCTTTACGGGGGAAGAGCAGTTCTTC.

V gene TRBV7-9 combines with J gene TRBJ2-5, with 9 bases fitting TRBD1. V shed 2 bases, J shed 4 bases, and the junction held 8 bases outside the gene matches. The germline CDR1 and CDR2 sequences are SEHNR and FQNEAQ (reference sequence). This CDR3 has 16 residues. The CDR3 loop reads CASSLLGQGFGETQYF. The CDR3 DNA reads as TGTGCCAGCAGCTTACTCGGACAGGGGTTTGGAGAGACCCAGTACTTC.

The gene calls are TRBV7-2 and TRBJ2-1, with 15 positions matching TRBD2. CDR1 and CDR2 (germline): SGHTA, FQGNSA. V lost 5 bases and J lost 8; bases outside the gene matches: 10. This CDR3 is built from 17 residues. The CDR3 DNA sequence: TGTGCCAGCAGCCCGGGACTAGCGGGAGGCCCCCTCGATGAGCAGTTCTTC. This encodes CASSPGLAGGPLDEQFF.

J is TRBJ2-7 and V is TRBV10-3, with D perhaps matching TRBD1 (5 bases). Germline V gene data show CDR1 as ENHRY and CDR2 as SYGVKD. The CDR3 loop spans 15 amino acids. The ends were cut back, 0 bases at V and 2 bases at J, with 11 bases in the middle. The CDR3 nucleotides read TGTGCCATCAGTGAGTCGGAGACAGAGGCCTACGAGCAGTACTTC. This sequence encodes CAISESETEAYEQYF.

This clone was counted a few times. Other nucleotide sequences in the sample specify the same CDR3. V usage is TRBV4-3 and J usage is TRBJ2-5; 12 nucleotides align to TRBD2. The CDR3 has 15 residues. Germline V gene data show CDR1 as LGHNA and CDR2 as YSLEER. Unmatched junction bases numbered 5, after V lost 4 bases and J lost 5 bases. CDR3 DNA: TGCGCCAGCAGCCGCCAAGGGACTAGCGGGGAGACCCAGTACTTC. Amino acids: CASSRQGTSGETQYF.

The chain carries TRBV5-8 and TRBJ2-5; no reliable D call. The CDR3 is 14 amino acids. V was clipped by 0 bases and J by 3 bases, with 9 bases between them. Per germline, CDR1 SGHTS and CDR2 YDEGEE. Here the CDR3 reads CASSLVTLEETQYF. The CDR3 DNA reads TGTGCCAGCAGCTTGGTTACGTTAGAAGAGACCCAGTACTTC.

Turning to this clone: A read error may produce the germline difference seen at one junction end. The chain recombines TRBV7-9 with TRBJ1-1; D unresolved. The germline CDR1 and CDR2 sequences are SEHNR and FQNEAQ (reference sequence). This CDR3 spans 12 amino acids. The CDR3, as DNA: TGTTCCAGCAGCCCTACGCGACACCAAGCTTTCTTT. Translating gives CSSSPTRHQAFF.

This clone is a singleton in its sample. The V and J genes are TRBV10-3 and TRBJ2-5; D may be TRBD1 (6 bases). Germline V gene sequence: CDR1 ENHRY, CDR2 SYGVKD. This CDR3 region has 15 residues. Trimming took 4 bases from V and 5 from J, leaving 17 bases between them. In nucleotides, the CDR3 is TGTGCCATCAGTGGGGCCGGGGCCACAGGGGAGACCCAGTACTTC. Translated, it gives CAISGAGATGETQYF.